A single sample is the source of the 26 T cell receptor beta chains below, sequenced in a study of T cells in Graves' hyperthyroidism and ophthalmopathy. What was amplified from RNA transcripts were TCR beta CDR3 regions. With the HTBI primer set, the TCR CDR3 went through a first round of RT-PCR. TCRdb processed the multiplex PCR reads anew with MiXCR; each CDR3 protein has one entry. This sample carries 500,000 to 600,000 distinct CDR3 sequences, about 45% of them seen once, and the ten largest clones take approximately 8.4%. Sequences were obtained from peripheral blood or thyroid tissue (not recorded which). The receptors derive from a woman aged 18-29 years with Graves' hyperthyroidism.

Of note for this clonotype: At one end, the junction sequence differs from germline, possibly due to a read error. The genes are TRBV7-9 and TRBJ1-1, with D possibly TRBD1 on 5 matching bases. Germline assignment: CDR1 SEHNR and CDR2 FQNEAQ (reference sequence). The CDR3 covers 14 residues. DNA for the CDR3: TGCGCCAGCAGCCTCTCCGACAGTCAGACTGAAGCTTTCTTT. It specifies CASSLSDSQTEAFF. The variable domain in full, completed from reference TRBV7-9 and TRBJ1-1, reads DTGVSQNPRHKITKRGQNVTFRCDPISEHNRLYWYRQTLGQGPEFLTYFQNEAQLEKSRLLSDRFSAERPKGSFSTLEIQRTEQGDSAMYLCASSLSDSQTEAFFGQGTRLTVV.

The gene calls are TRBV24-1 and TRBJ2-3, with 9 bases identical to TRBD2. This CDR3 region has 15 residues. CDR1 KGHDR and CDR2 SFDVKD come from the germline V gene. The V gene end was trimmed by 5 bases and the J gene end by 6 bases; junction bases not matched to a gene: 8. The DNA for the CDR3 is TGTGCCACCAGTGGCCGGCTAGCGGGAAGTGATACGCAGTATTTT. Translation: CATSGRLAGSDTQYF.

Notes on this clonotype: A read error is possible here, since a much larger clone lies one base away. V and J are TRBV2 and TRBJ1-1; D not resolved. The CDR3 contains 15 residues. The germline V gene encodes CDR1 SNHLY and CDR2 FYNNEI. Trimming left V 6 bases short and J 5 bases short, with 19 bases between. DNA for the CDR3: TGTGCCAGCAGGTTATCGATAGAAACACGGACTGAAGCTTTCTTT. Translating it yields CASRLSIETRTEAFF.

J is TRBJ1-2 and V is TRBV6-1; 8 bases are a match to TRBD1. Per germline, CDR1 MNHNS and CDR2 SASEGT. The junction had 10 bases not matched to a gene; V was cut back by 1 base and J by 3 bases. The CDR3 loop spans 17 amino acids. The CDR3 loop reads CASSEVWTGTRDYGYTF. CDR3 in DNA: TGTGCCAGCAGTGAAGTCTGGACAGGGACTCGGGACTATGGCTACACCTTC.

V gene TRBV25-1 combines with J gene TRBJ1-2; 8 positions match TRBD1. From germline, CDR1 is MGHDK and CDR2 SYGVNS. The J segment lost 8 bases and the V segment lost 8 bases, leaving 10 bases of the junction unmatched. The CDR3 totals 13 residues. CDR3 sequence: CASVRSGGEGYTF. In DNA, the CDR3 is TGTGCCAGCGTAAGGTCAGGGGGCGAGGGCTACACCTTC.

This clonotype was seen more than once but under ten times. The chain employs TRBV11-2 and TRBJ1-5; D might be TRBD1 (6 bases). The V gene's germline CDR1 is SGHAT and CDR2 FQNNGV. This CDR3 has 14 residues. V lost 4 bases and J 5 bases, leaving 12 bases between the germline ends. The CDR3 coding sequence is TGTGCCAGCAGCTCCGGGGGCCTCCATCAGCCCCAGCATTTT. Residues: CASSSGGLHQPQHF.

About this clonotype itself: One junction end disagrees with the germline gene, perhaps due to a read error. The chain employs TRBV15 and TRBJ2-7, with D hard to call. CDR1 is LNHNV, CDR2 YYDKDF, per germline (reference sequence). The CDR3 sequence is 14 residues long. Here the CDR3 DNA reads TGTGCCACCAGCACGAGTCCGGTAGGCTTCGAGCAGCACTTC. It yields the protein CATSTSPVGFEQHF.

This clonotype was detected only once. This chain links TRBV20-1 with TRBJ1-6; a weak D match, TRBD1 (5 bases). CDR3 size: 18 residues. Germline V gives CDR1 DFQATT, CDR2 SNEGSKA (reference sequence). V lost 5 bases and J 0 bases, leaving 20 bases between the germline ends. CDR3 region: CSARVGGGGSSYNSPLHF. CDR3 sequence (DNA): TGCAGTGCTCGAGTGGGTGGGGGGGGGAGCTCCTATAATTCACCCCTCCACTTT.

The V and J genes are TRBV14 and TRBJ2-2, with 12 nucleotides matching TRBD2. The CDR3 is 16 amino acids. Per the germline V gene, CDR1 is SGHDN and CDR2 is FVKESK. The V segment lost 5 bases and the J segment 6 bases; nucleotides outside the gene matches: 7. The CDR3 reads CASSWRGLAGSGELFF. DNA of the CDR3: TGTGCCAGCAGCTGGAGAGGACTAGCGGGATCCGGGGAGCTGTTTTTT.

Ten or more counts support this clonotype. The rearrangement uses TRBV6-5 and TRBJ2-5; 16 positions agree with TRBD2. CDR3 length equals 18 residues. Germline assignment: CDR1 MNHEY and CDR2 SVGAGI. Trimming at V came to 1 base and at J to 5 bases, leaving 7 bases not matched to a gene. This CDR3 is CASSYLGLAGGPLETQYF. The CDR3 DNA sequence: TGTGCCAGCAGTTACTTGGGACTAGCGGGAGGGCCGTTGGAGACCCAGTACTTC.

The CDR3 reads CASSLAGGYQPQHF. The DNA of the CDR3 is TGTGCCAGCAGTTTAGCCGGGGGCTATCAGCCCCAGCATTTT. The J gene is TRBJ1-5, the V gene TRBV12-3 or TRBV12-4; TRBD1 might be the D (6 bases). V dropped 0 bases and J dropped 5 bases, with 8 bases sitting between them. This CDR3 is built from 14 residues.

This chain uses TRBV29-1 with TRBJ1-2; 10 bases are shared with TRBD1. Germline-derived CDR1 and CDR2 are SQVTM and ANQGSEA. V was clipped by 6 bases and J by 4 bases; unmatched bases: 8. CDR3 size: 14 residues. The CDR3 DNA sequence: TGCAGCGTCCAAGGACAGGGGGTCATCTATGGCTACACCTTC. Amino acid sequence: CSVQGQGVIYGYTF.

The CDR3 coding sequence is TGTGCCACCTCCCCGGGTTTCACAGATACGCAGTATTTT. The encoded protein is CATSPGFTDTQYF. The J gene is TRBJ2-3, the V gene TRBV10-3; D unresolved. CDR1 is ENHRY, CDR2 SYGVKD, per germline. The germline V and J ends were trimmed by 10 bases and 2 bases, with 13 bases remaining between them. The CDR3 length is 13 residues.

This chain connects TRBV5-1 to TRBJ1-6, with TRBD1 matching 10 bases. The CDR3 length is 15 residues. J gave up 9 bases and V 4 bases, and 7 bases lay outside the gene matches. Germline CDR1 is SGHRS and CDR2 is YFSETQ. Here the CDR3 DNA reads TGCGCCAGCAGCCCGGAGGGGACAGGGGTTTCACCCCTCCACTTT. Translation: CASSPEGTGVSPLHF.

This chain joins TRBV12-5 and TRBJ1-1, with TRBD1 matching 7 bases. This CDR3 spans 13 amino acids. Losses at the gene ends were 6 bases for V and 10 bases for J; bases not matched to a gene: 11. Looked up from germline, CDR1 is LGHNT and CDR2 is FRNRAP. CDR3 protein: CASGQQGVPGAFF. The CDR3 DNA sequence: TGTGCTAGTGGCCAGCAGGGGGTTCCGGGAGCTTTCTTT. The complete variable domain, with remaining parts taken from reference TRBV12-5 and TRBJ1-1, reads DARVTQTPRHKVTEMGQEVTMRCQPILGHNTVFWYRQTMMQGLELLAYFRNRAPLDDSGMPKDRFSAEMPDATLATLKIQPSEPRDSAVYFCASGQQGVPGAFFGQGTRLTVV.

The chain joins TRBV19 to TRBJ2-7; 8 bases are a match to TRBD1. Germline lookup yields CDR1 LNHDA and CDR2 SQIVND (reference sequence). The CDR3 is made up of 14 amino acids. The junction had 8 bases not matched to a gene; V was cut back by 4 bases and J by 6 bases. Written as DNA, the CDR3 is TGTGCCAGTAGTACCCGACAGGGGAGGCGCGAGCAGTACTTC. This sequence encodes CASSTRQGRREQYF.

The CDR3 bases are TGTGCCAGCAGGCGAAATCCAGGGAGGATTGGGAACACTGAAGCTTTCTTT. Translation gives CASRRNPGRIGNTEAFF. V is TRBV6-1 and J is TRBJ1-1, with D possibly TRBD1 on 5 matching bases. Germline V gives CDR1 MNHNS, CDR2 SASEGT. The CDR3 is 17 residues long. V lost 6 bases and J 1 base, leaving 21 bases between the germline ends.

This clonotype was detected a few times. This sequence joins TRBV3-1 and TRBJ2-2; the D gene is possibly TRBD2 (5 bases). V dropped 4 bases and J dropped 4 bases, with 16 bases sitting between them. Germline V gene lookup returns CDR1 LGHDT and CDR2 YNNKEL (reference sequence). The CDR3 spans 16 residues. The CDR3 reads CASSLRTGYGTGELFF. The CDR3 coding sequence is TGTGCCAGCAGCCTCCGGACGGGGTACGGCACCGGGGAGCTGTTTTTT.

The table lists this clonotype with many counts. This chain connects TRBV4-2 to TRBJ2-7; no firm D call. Trimming removed 0 bases from V and 3 bases from J, with 9 bases in between. CDR3 length equals 14 residues. Germline lookup yields CDR1 LGHNA and CDR2 YNFKEQ. In DNA form, the CDR3 reads TGTGCCAGCAGCCAAGATATCCTGGTCTACGAGCAGTACTTC. Amino acids: CASSQDILVYEQYF.

Details on this clonotype: One end of the junction fails to match germline, which may point to a read error. The gene calls are TRBV4-1 and TRBJ1-1; a possible D gene is TRBD1 (6 bases). CDR3 length equals 15 residues. Germline-derived CDR1 and CDR2 are MGHRA and YSYEKL. The CDR3 is CANSQEGQGLTEAFF. DNA of the CDR3: TGCGCCAACAGCCAAGAAGGGCAGGGGCTCACTGAAGCTTTCTTT.

V and J are TRBV24-1 and TRBJ2-5; 9 nucleotides agree with TRBD1. V shed 2 bases, J shed 5 bases, and the junction held 11 bases outside the gene matches. CDR3 size: 17 residues. CDR1 is KGHDR, CDR2 SFDVKD, per germline. CDR3 protein: CATSDYLDRGAGETQYF. Written as DNA, the CDR3 is TGTGCCACCAGTGATTATCTCGACAGGGGGGCCGGGGAGACCCAGTACTTC.

The table lists this clonotype with many counts. The conserved final phenylalanine or tryptophan is absent from the CDR3, which likely points to a read error. This chain connects TRBV29-1 to TRBJ1-1, with D uncertain. V lost 4 bases to trimming and J lost 1 base, with 4 bases between them. There are 11 residues in the CDR3. Germline V CDR1 and CDR2: SQVTM, ANQGSEA. Here the CDR3 DNA reads TGCAGCGTTGCACCGAACACTGAAGCTTTCCTT. This sequence encodes CSVAPNTEAFL.

There are many counts of this clonotype. The genes are TRBV13 and TRBJ2-7, with no clear D. From germline, CDR1 is PRHDT and CDR2 FYEKMQ (reference sequence). There are 14 residues in the CDR3. V lost 2 bases and J lost 3, with 11 bases in between. CDR3: CASSLQSGHYEQYF. CDR3 coding DNA: TGTGCCAGCAGCTTACAATCGGGCCACTACGAGCAGTACTTC.

The chain is built from TRBV4-3 and TRBJ2-2, with 7 bases aligning to TRBD2. This CDR3 region has 16 residues. V shed 2 bases, J shed 6 bases, and the junction held 9 bases outside the gene matches. Per the germline V gene, CDR1 is LGHNA and CDR2 is YSLEER. In DNA form, the CDR3 reads TGCGCCAGCAGCCAACGGGGAGGGCAGGGCTCCGGGGAGCTGTTTTTT. Translated: CASSQRGGQGSGELFF.

The chain employs TRBV20-1 and TRBJ2-5; 7 bases are shared with TRBD2. CDR3 length equals 13 residues. The germline gives CDR1 DFQATT, CDR2 SNEGSKA (reference sequence). V trimming: 3 bases; J trimming: 5 bases; junction bases outside the gene matches: 6. The CDR3 here is CSASEAGVETQYF. The CDR3 DNA reads TGCAGTGCTAGCGAGGCGGGAGTGGAGACCCAGTACTTC.

The table lists this clonotype with many counts. The chain joins TRBV11-3 to TRBJ1-1, with 11 bases aligning to TRBD1. The CDR3 is 16 residues long. V trimming: 5 bases; J trimming: 0 bases; junction bases outside the gene matches: 5. Germline CDR1 and CDR2: SGHNT and YENEEA. CDR3: CASSGGQGAMNTEAFF. The CDR3 nucleotides read TGTGCCAGCAGCGGTGGACAGGGGGCAATGAACACTGAAGCTTTCTTT.